These T cell receptor beta chains were read from a single sample in a study of T cell responses to AZD1222 COVID-19 vaccine. Clones were read by immunoSEQ multiplex PCR, and TCRdb kept only the in-frame ones, dropping some. The repertoire holds about 57,000 clones, with approximately 83% as singletons. The starting material was peripheral blood, obtained on day 0 of AZD1222 vaccination. These receptors all come from an adult in good health. Each CDR3 is given with its conserved first and last residue. D genes are given only for firm matches. A clone size is listed for some rows: how often the clone was seen (once, few, many), or a class if it is expanded.

V gene: TRBV27
clone size: NA
D gene: NA
J gene: TRBJ1-2
CDR3 DNA: TGTGCCAGCAGTTTAAGCAGGGCCTATGGCTACACCTTC
CDR3 protein: CASSLSRAYGYTF

V gene: TRBV18
clone size: NA
D gene: NA
J gene: TRBJ2-3
CDR3 DNA: TGTGCCAGCTCACCCTCCGGTTCTGGCACAGATACGCAGTATTTT
CDR3 protein: CASSPSGSGTDTQYF

V gene: TRBV7-9
clone size: once
D gene: NA
J gene: TRBJ1-5
CDR3 DNA: TGTGCCAGCGGAGATAGCAATCAGCCCCAGCATTTT
CDR3 protein: CASGDSNQPQHF

V gene: TRBV28
clone size: NA
D gene: NA
J gene: TRBJ1-1
CDR3 DNA: TGTGCCAGCAGTTTGAGAGGCTTAATGAACACTGAAGCTTTCTTT
CDR3 protein: CASSLRGLMNTEAFF

V gene: TRBV3-1/TRBV3-2
clone size: NA
D gene: TRBD1
J gene: TRBJ2-7
CDR3 DNA: TGTGCCAGCCTACGACGGGACAGGGAGGTCGAGCAGTACTTC
CDR3 protein: CASLRRDREVEQYF

V gene: TRBV5-1
clone size: once
D gene: TRBD1
J gene: TRBJ2-1
CDR3 DNA: TGCGCCAGCAGCATCAACCGGGACAGTGAGCAGTTCTTC
CDR3 protein: CASSINRDSEQFF

V gene: TRBV28
clone size: NA
D gene: NA
J gene: TRBJ2-3
CDR3 DNA: TGTGCCAGCAGTTCCCGCCCAGATACGCAGTATTTT
CDR3 protein: CASSSRPDTQYF

V gene: TRBV10-3
clone size: NA
D gene: NA
J gene: TRBJ1-1
CDR3 DNA: TGTGCCATCAGTGCCGAGACAGAGACTGAAGCTTTCTTT
CDR3 protein: CAISAETETEAFF

V gene: TRBV4-2
clone size: NA
D gene: TRBD2
J gene: TRBJ2-1
CDR3 DNA: TGTGCCAGCAGCCTAGGGACTAGCGGGAGTCTATGGAATGAGCAGTTCTTC
CDR3 protein: CASSLGTSGSLWNEQFF

V gene: TRBV12-3/TRBV12-4
clone size: NA
D gene: NA
J gene: TRBJ2-5
CDR3 DNA: TGTGCCAGCAGTGGAGGTAACCAAGAGACCCAGTACTTC
CDR3 protein: CASSGGNQETQYF

V gene: TRBV7-2
clone size: NA
D gene: TRBD1
J gene: TRBJ1-2
CDR3 DNA: TGTGCCAGCAGCTTAGCCAGGGGGACGGCGTGGGGCTACACCTTC
CDR3 protein: CASSLARGTAWGYTF

V gene: TRBV19
clone size: NA
D gene: NA
J gene: TRBJ1-2
CDR3 DNA: TGTGCCAGTAGTTCAGGGGTTAACTATGGCTACACCTTC
CDR3 protein: CASSSGVNYGYTF

V gene: TRBV7-3
clone size: NA
D gene: NA
J gene: TRBJ2-3
CDR3 DNA: TGTGCCAGCAGCTTCGGTTCTATGAGACGGACAGATACGCAGTATTTT
CDR3 protein: CASSFGSMRRTDTQYF

V gene: TRBV29-1
clone size: NA
D gene: TRBD1
J gene: TRBJ2-2
CDR3 DNA: TGCAGCGTTGAAGATCGGGACAGGGGGTACACCGGGGAGCTGTTTTTT
CDR3 protein: CSVEDRDRGYTGELFF

V gene: TRBV5-1
clone size: NA
D gene: NA
J gene: TRBJ2-3
CDR3 DNA: TGCGCCAGCAGCTTTTCCAGCGGTGTGAGCACAGATACGCAGTATTTT
CDR3 protein: CASSFSSGVSTDTQYF

V gene: TRBV28
clone size: NA
D gene: TRBD1
J gene: TRBJ1-6
CDR3 DNA: TGTGCCAGCAGTTCTCAGGGGGCGAGGAATTCACCCCTCCACTTT
CDR3 protein: CASSSQGARNSPLHF

V gene: TRBV28
clone size: NA
D gene: TRBD1
J gene: TRBJ2-7
CDR3 DNA: TGTGCCAGCAGTTCCCCACAGGGGACCTACGAGCAGTACTTC
CDR3 protein: CASSSPQGTYEQYF

V gene: TRBV5-1
clone size: once
D gene: NA
J gene: TRBJ2-7
CDR3 DNA: TGCGCCCGGACGGCGGGGGGGGACAGGACGACCTACGAGCAGTACTTC
CDR3 protein: CARTAGGDRTTYEQYF

V gene: TRBV7-9
clone size: few
D gene: NA
J gene: TRBJ1-2
CDR3 DNA: TGTGCCAGCAGCTCCGACCCCGACGAGTCTGGCTACACCTTC
CDR3 protein: CASSSDPDESGYTF

V gene: TRBV6-5
clone size: NA
D gene: NA
J gene: TRBJ2-7
CDR3 DNA: TGTGCCAGCAGTTACCAGAGGGGTTACGAGCAGTACTTC
CDR3 protein: CASSYQRGYEQYF

V gene: TRBV7-8
clone size: NA
D gene: TRBD1
J gene: TRBJ1-2
CDR3 DNA: TGTGCCAGCAGCTCCCGGACAGGCTTAAACTATGGCTACACCTTC
CDR3 protein: CASSSRTGLNYGYTF

V gene: TRBV30
clone size: NA
D gene: NA
J gene: TRBJ2-7
CDR3 DNA: TGTGCCTGGTTGTCAGGGTCCTACGAGCAGTACTTC
CDR3 protein: CAWLSGSYEQYF

V gene: TRBV18
clone size: NA
D gene: NA
J gene: TRBJ1-2
CDR3 DNA: TGTGCCAGCTCACCCGCCTCTGGGGAAAACACCTTC
CDR3 protein: CASSPASGENTF

V gene: TRBV30
clone size: NA
D gene: TRBD2
J gene: TRBJ2-3
CDR3 DNA: TGTGCCTGGGAGCGGGAATTCACAGATACGCAGTATTTT
CDR3 protein: CAWEREFTDTQYF

V gene: TRBV6-1
clone size: NA
D gene: NA
J gene: TRBJ1-3
CDR3 DNA: TGTGCCAGCAGTGAAGGGACAGCTGGAAACACCATATATTTT
CDR3 protein: CASSEGTAGNTIYF

V gene: TRBV18
clone size: NA
D gene: TRBD1
J gene: TRBJ1-1
CDR3 DNA: TGTGCCAGCTCACCACAATCGCAGGGGGCTTCGGTGAACACTGAAGCTTTCTTT
CDR3 protein: CASSPQSQGASVNTEAFF

V gene: TRBV2
clone size: NA
D gene: NA
J gene: TRBJ2-7
CDR3 DNA: TGTGCCAGCAGGCAAGCGGAGAGCTCCTACGAGCAGTACTTC
CDR3 protein: CASRQAESSYEQYF

V gene: TRBV14
clone size: NA
D gene: NA
J gene: TRBJ2-7
CDR3 DNA: TGTGCCAGCGGTGGGGACGCCTACGAGCAGTACTTC
CDR3 protein: CASGGDAYEQYF

V gene: TRBV14
clone size: NA
D gene: NA
J gene: TRBJ1-6
CDR3 DNA: TGTGCCAGCAGCCAAGAGCCGGGCTATAATTCACCCCTCCACTTT
CDR3 protein: CASSQEPGYNSPLHF

V gene: TRBV20-1
clone size: NA
D gene: TRBD2
J gene: TRBJ2-5
CDR3 DNA: TGCAGTGCTAGTTTGCGGGGGGAAGAGACCCAGTACTTC
CDR3 protein: CSASLRGEETQYF

V gene: TRBV30
clone size: NA
D gene: NA
J gene: TRBJ1-5
CDR3 DNA: TGTGCCTGGAGTTACAGGGAAGGTCAGCCCCAGCATTTT
CDR3 protein: CAWSYREGQPQHF

V gene: TRBV28
clone size: NA
D gene: TRBD1
J gene: TRBJ2-7
CDR3 DNA: TGTGCCAGCAGTTCACCGGGACAGGGAACCCACGAGCAGTACTTC
CDR3 protein: CASSSPGQGTHEQYF

V gene: TRBV18
clone size: NA
D gene: NA
J gene: TRBJ1-3
CDR3 DNA: TGTGCCAGCTCACCACCGCAAGGATTTGGAAACACCATATATTTT
CDR3 protein: CASSPPQGFGNTIYF

V gene: TRBV27
clone size: NA
D gene: NA
J gene: TRBJ2-7
CDR3 DNA: TGTGCCAGCAGTTTAAGGTTCGTTGACTACTACGAGCAGTACTTC
CDR3 protein: CASSLRFVDYYEQYF

V gene: TRBV4-1
clone size: NA
D gene: TRBD2
J gene: TRBJ2-7
CDR3 DNA: TGCGCCAGCAGCCAATTAGCGGGAATATTATACGAGCAGTACTTC
CDR3 protein: CASSQLAGILYEQYF

V gene: TRBV28
clone size: NA
D gene: TRBD1
J gene: TRBJ1-2
CDR3 DNA: TGTGCCACCCCGGGACAGCCCTATGGCTACACCTTC
CDR3 protein: CATPGQPYGYTF

V gene: TRBV4-1
clone size: NA
D gene: NA
J gene: TRBJ2-7
CDR3 DNA: TGCGCCAGCAGCCAAGACTTGGTGGATAGCACCGAGCAGTACTTC
CDR3 protein: CASSQDLVDSTEQYF

V gene: TRBV5-1
clone size: few
D gene: NA
J gene: TRBJ1-6
CDR3 DNA: TGCGCCAGCAGCCTAAGACAGTCCTATAATTCACCCCTCCACTTT
CDR3 protein: CASSLRQSYNSPLHF

V gene: TRBV28
clone size: NA
D gene: TRBD1
J gene: TRBJ1-1
CDR3 DNA: TGTGCCAGCAGTGTTCCAGGGGGCACTGAAGCTTTCTTT
CDR3 protein: CASSVPGGTEAFF

V gene: TRBV7-9
clone size: NA
D gene: TRBD1
J gene: TRBJ2-7
CDR3 DNA: TGTGCCAGCAGCTACCCTTTGGGGACAGCGTCCTACGAGCAGTACTTC
CDR3 protein: CASSYPLGTASYEQYF